This T cell receptor (beta chain) was identified during a study of OX40 agonist ivuxolimab in advanced cancers. Notes on the research overall: Ivuxolimab was an agonistic, fully human IgG2 monoclonal antibody directed against OX40 (CD134), a costimulatory receptor. Of the approximately 50 patients in dose escalation, about 20 had hepatocellular carcinoma, about 15 had melanoma, 9 had renal cell carcinoma and 9 had head and neck cancer. A male proportion of around 81% and a mean age of approximately 58 years, ranging from 23 to 79, were recorded for the dose-escalation cohort. Patients were allowed to have had prior anti-PD-1, anti-PD-L1 or anti-CTLA-4 therapy, and less than 45% of the dose-escalation patients had previously received checkpoint inhibitors. The monotherapy dose-escalation portion (N of about 50 patients) of the phase I ivuxolimab trial is reported in the paper. Intravenous ivuxolimab was administered to patients every 2 weeks at six dose levels: 0.01, 0.1, 0.3, 1.5, 3 and 10 mg/kg. The purpose of peripheral TCRbeta sequencing was to test whether ivuxolimab changed TCR sequence diversity and led to clonal T-cell expansion. Partial responses occurred in three dose-escalation patients: two with cutaneous melanoma and one with hepatocellular carcinoma. The investigation overall reported the following: In the 0.1-3.0 mg/kg groups, partial responders were among the patients with the lowest normalized peripheral clonal expansion, particularly in CD8+ T cells. Antigen specificity was not determined for the clonally expanded peripheral T cells. After ivuxolimab, CD8+ T cells had more expanded clones than CD4+ T cells on average. Low levels of normalized T-cell clonal expansion were also seen in some nonresponding patients. At doses from 0.1 to 3.0 mg/kg, clonal expansion was seen in both CD4+ and CD8+ blood T cells between baseline and week 6.

CDR1 SGHRS and CDR2 YFSETQ were looked up in the germline V gene. The CDR3 has 16 amino acids, counting the end cysteine and phenylalanine. Only CDR3 DNA is held: 48 bases, read in frame from base 1. Trimming leaves V shorter by 3 bases and J shorter by 5 bases, with the junction holding 10 bases beyond the gene matches. The trial excluded patients who had a history of autoimmune disease or were on systemic immunosuppression. In every dose cohort, peripheral blood was drawn for TCR sequencing at baseline, cycle 4 day 1, and cycle 7 day 1. The samples were drawn from a first-in-human, open-label, multicenter phase I dose-escalation trial of ivuxolimab. The trial enrolled adults with locally advanced or metastatic head and neck squamous cell, hepatocellular, melanoma or renal cell carcinoma. CD4+ and CD8+ T cells were sorted separately from peripheral blood before TCR sequencing. A remark on this clone: Its antigen remains unidentified. Per-nucleotide qualities are absent, and no much larger clonotype sits a single base away.

Genomic DNA was isolated from the sorted cells so that the TCRbeta CDR3 region could be sequenced. The immunoSEQ Assay was used to sequence the TCRbeta CDR3 regions. In TCRdb, the immuneACCESS table is reduced to in-frame sequences with V and J assigned. These tables do not hold every clone; where another copy was compared, an unresolved V gene accounts for under half, and the others remain unexplained. In this sample the table shows 100,000 or so clones, approximately 90% of which occur a single time. About 0.31% of the sample is taken by the ten largest. The receptor's source is an adult with an advanced solid tumor such as melanoma, head and neck, liver or kidney cancer. The chain uses TRBV5-1 and TRBJ1-4; 7 of the junction bases match TRBD1. Sequenced here: CD4+ or CD8+ T cells sorted from blood, sampled in a trial of the OX40 agonist ivuxolimab. At the DNA level, the sequence is TGCGCCAGCAGCTATACGCCGGGACAGCAGAATGAAAAACTGTTTTTT. Its protein product is CASSYTPGQQNEKLFF.